The sequence of this T cell receptor beta chain was determined in a study of T cells after yellow fever vaccination. MiXCR, applied by TCRdb to the 5' RACE reads, yields one record per CDR3 protein. The sample holds some 300,000 distinct CDR3 sequences; around 10% are singletons and the top ten take under 4%. With 2 bases removed from V and 1 base from J, the gap between germline ends came to 8 bases. The CDR3 spans 14 residues. In germline, CDR1 is WSHSY, CDR2 SAAADI. This clonotype was sampled from a man between 18 and 29 years old who received the YFV17D yellow fever vaccine. The specimen was CD4+ T cells sorted from PBMCs, collected 45 days after the yellow fever booster vaccination. The chain couples TRBV10-2 to TRBJ1-1, with D hard to call. The CDR3 DNA sequence: TGCGCCAGCAGTGAGGGACCGGCGAACACTGAAGCTTTCTTT. Translating it yields CASSEGPANTEAFF.